This T cell receptor (beta chain) was retrieved from a study of graft-versus-host responses after intestinal transplantation. General study findings and limits: GvH clones appeared in recipient marrow, some first in ileum or blood.

About this clone itself: Its antigen is currently unknown.

In germline, CDR1 is SNHLY, CDR2 FYNNEI. The CDR3 has 15 amino acids. The V gene lost 4 bases and the J gene lost 0 bases, with 9 bases spanning the gap. Profiled with immunoSEQ multiplex PCR; TCRdb holds only in-frame clones, not every one. The sample holds tens of thousands of clones, around 92% seen once. The chain has TRBV2 and TRBJ2-2, with no clear D. This specimen consisted of PBMCs, obtained roughly 260 days after intestinal transplant. The receptor's source is a human patient who received an intestinal transplant, so some T cells may come from the graft donor. CDR3 sequence reads: CASSVSHPNTGELFF. Here the CDR3 DNA reads TGTGCCAGCAGTGTCTCTCATCCGAACACCGGGGAGCTGTTTTTT.